A single sample gave rise to the 27 T cell receptor beta chains below, sequenced in a study of T cell repertoires in cytomegalovirus infection. Using its own MiXCR run on the reads, TCRdb lists one record per CDR3 protein. The data contain 150,000 to 200,000 distinct CDR3 sequences, about 28% of them seen just once; the ten biggest clones take up about 28%. The sample consisted of PBMCs. The receptors derive from a human donor in good health (CMV status not recorded). Some clones in this sample may be carry-over from other donors' samples.

This clonotype was picked up a small number of times. V gene TRBV5-4 combines with J gene TRBJ1-2; 9 nucleotides line up with TRBD1. The V and J ends lost 1 base and 4 bases, in that order; junction bases with no gene match: 11. The germline V gene has CDR1 SGHNT and CDR2 YYREEE (reference sequence). This CDR3 is 17 amino acids long. The CDR3 here is CASSLNRGRGDFYGYTF. The CDR3 DNA sequence: TGTGCCAGCAGCTTGAACAGGGGGCGAGGGGATTTCTATGGCTACACCTTC.

This clonotype appeared a few times. This chain connects TRBV11-3 to TRBJ2-2; D gene ambiguous. V lost 1 base and J lost 1, with 4 bases in between. The CDR3 contains 14 residues. Germline V lookup: CDR1 SGHNT, CDR2 YENEEA. CDR3 in DNA: TGTGCCAGCAGCTTAGTAGGGAACACCGGGGAGCTGTTTTTT. Translated: CASSLVGNTGELFF.

The chain carries TRBV7-9 and TRBJ2-2; a possible D gene is TRBD2 (5 bases). The V and J ends lost 5 bases and 5 bases respectively, with 15 bases between them. This CDR3 is built from 15 residues. The germline V gene encodes CDR1 SEHNR and CDR2 FQNEAQ (reference sequence). CDR3 amino acids: CASSLALLETGELFF. The DNA for the CDR3 is TGTGCCAGCAGCCTCGCGCTACTAGAAACCGGGGAGCTGTTTTTT.

This clonotype was detected only a few times. The chain couples TRBV6-2 or TRBV6-3 to TRBJ2-7; tentatively, D is TRBD1 (6 bases). Trimming left V 0 bases short and J 6 bases short, with 9 bases between. This CDR3 has 13 residues. Germline V CDR1 and CDR2: MNHEY, SVGEGT. The DNA for the CDR3 is TGTGCCAGCAGTTACTCGACACAGGGCGAGCAGTACTTC. This sequence encodes CASSYSTQGEQYF.

This clonotype was detected only a few times. The chain employs TRBV29-1 and TRBJ1-5; no clear D. Germline V gene data show CDR1 as SQVTM and CDR2 as ANQGSEA. The length of the CDR3 is 12 residues. V was clipped by 6 bases and J by 4 bases, with 10 bases between them. The CDR3 DNA is TGCAGCGTCGGAGGGAGGAATCAGCCCCAGCATTTT. It is translated as CSVGGRNQPQHF.

This chain links TRBV5-1 with TRBJ1-6, with 9 bases matching TRBD1. This CDR3 spans 14 amino acids. J gave up 9 bases and V 0 bases, and 1 base lay outside the gene matches. From germline, CDR1 is SGHRS and CDR2 YFSETQ. For the CDR3, the DNA is TGCGCCAGCAGCTTGGGACAGGGGGTTTCACCCCTCCACTTT. As protein: CASSLGQGVSPLHF.

This clonotype appeared many times. The chain joins TRBV7-8 to TRBJ2-2, with TRBD1 matching over 7 bases. CDR1 and CDR2 (germline): SGHVS, FQNEAQ. The ends lost 0 bases at V and 5 bases at J; junction bases unmatched: 9. This CDR3 region has 17 residues. The CDR3 bases are TGTGCCAGCAGCTTAGCTCGGACAGGCGGCAGGACCGGGGAGCTGTTTTTT. Translation: CASSLARTGGRTGELFF. The full variable domain, with the rest looked up from reference TRBV7-8 and TRBJ2-2, is GAGVSQSPRYKVAKRGQDVALRCDPISGHVSLFWYQQALGQGPEFLTYFQNEAQLDKSGLPSDRFFAERPEGSVSTLKIQRTQQEDSAVYLCASSLARTGGRTGELFFGEGSRLTVL.

This clonotype came up a few times. V gene TRBV19 combines with J gene TRBJ2-1, with a weak D call TRBD1 (6 bases). Germline V gene lookup returns CDR1 LNHDA and CDR2 SQIVND (reference sequence). This CDR3 comprises 12 residues. Trimming took 5 bases from V and 11 from J, leaving 13 bases between them. CDR3 sequence reads: CASSSQGNKQFF. CDR3 DNA: TGTGCCAGTAGTTCCCAGGGGAACAAGCAGTTCTTC.

A word on this clonotype: Its ends do not fully match the called genes, so a read error is possible. The V call is TRBV11-2, the J call TRBJ2-3; the match to TRBD1 covers 9 bases. CDR3 length: 14 residues. Germline values: CDR1 SGHAT, CDR2 FQNNGV. CDR3 region: CGSSLDRGGDTQYF. The DNA of the CDR3 is TGTGGCAGCAGCTTAGACAGGGGGGGAGATACGCAGTATTTT. Drawing the rest from reference TRBV11-2 and TRBJ2-3, the complete variable domain is EAGVAQSPRYKIIEKRQSVAFWCNPISGHATLYWYQQILGQGPKLLIQFQNNGVVDDSQLPKDRFSAERLKGVDSTLKIQPAKLEDSAVYLCGSSLDRGGDTQYFGPGTRLTVL.

This clonotype was recorded only once. The V and J genes are TRBV2 and TRBJ1-6; the match to TRBD1 covers 9 bases. Per germline, CDR1 SNHLY and CDR2 FYNNEI. The CDR3 spans 14 residues. The V and J ends lost 7 bases and 9 bases, in that order; junction bases with no gene match: 7. CDR3 loop: CASNPTGGISPLHF. The CDR3, as DNA: TGTGCCAGCAACCCTACAGGGGGCATTTCACCCCTCCACTTT.

In this sample, this clonotype turned up a few times. CDR3 region: CASAPMVDMENTEAFF. CDR3 DNA sequence: TGTGCCTCAGCCCCCATGGTGGACATGGAGAACACTGAAGCTTTCTTT. This chain uses TRBV6-2 or TRBV6-3 with TRBJ1-1, with a possible D match to TRBD1 (5 bases). The CDR3 covers 16 residues. Trimming took off 11 bases at V and 1 base at J, with 23 bases between the two ends. Looked up from germline, CDR1 is MNHEY and CDR2 is SVGEGT.

The chain uses TRBV4-2 and TRBJ2-7, with unresolved D. The germline V gene has CDR1 LGHNA and CDR2 YNFKEQ. V was cut by 0 bases and J by 4 bases, with 4 bases left in between. The CDR3 covers 12 residues. The CDR3 nucleotides read TGTGCCAGCAGCCAAGACAGGTACGAGCAGTACTTC. Protein product: CASSQDRYEQYF.

This clonotype has just a few counts. The gene calls are TRBV19 and TRBJ1-1, with D possibly being TRBD1 (6 bases). The CDR3 is 15 amino acids. Trimming shortened V by 3 bases and J by 2 bases, and 13 bases separated the two germline ends. Germline V gene lookup returns CDR1 LNHDA and CDR2 SQIVND (reference sequence). In DNA, the CDR3 is TGTGCCAGTAGTATCGGGGACACACCAAACACTGAAGCTTTCTTT. This encodes CASSIGDTPNTEAFF.

The rearrangement uses TRBV20-1 and TRBJ1-2; TRBD1 is a possible D gene (5 bases). V shed 5 bases and J shed 2 bases, with 12 bases lying between them. The CDR3 consists of 13 residues. Per germline, CDR1 DFQATT and CDR2 SNEGSKA (reference sequence). The CDR3 bases are TGCAGTGCTCCACAGACAGCCAACTATGGCTACACCTTC. Translating it yields CSAPQTANYGYTF.

This clonotype was counted a few times. The CDR3 region is CASSLGRSYYNEQFF. The CDR3, as DNA: TGTGCCAGCAGCTTAGGCAGGTCTTATTACAATGAGCAGTTCTTC. This chain links TRBV7-2 with TRBJ2-1, with D uncertain. Germline values: CDR1 SGHTA, CDR2 FQGNSA. This CDR3 comprises 15 residues. Trimming stripped 1 base from V and 4 bases from J, with 11 bases between.

This clonotype appeared a few times. The gene calls are TRBV29-1 and TRBJ2-3, with a possible D match to TRBD2 (6 bases). The V and J ends lost 5 bases and 10 bases respectively, with 13 bases between them. The CDR3 consists of 11 residues. Germline V CDR1 and CDR2: SQVTM, ANQGSEA. The CDR3 coding sequence is TGCAGCGTTCAATCCACGGGGGCGCAGTATTTT. Translation: CSVQSTGAQYF.

This clonotype appeared a few times. The rearrangement joins TRBV29-1 to TRBJ1-3; no firm D call. This CDR3 region has 17 residues. In germline, CDR1 is SQVTM, CDR2 ANQGSEA. The germline V and J ends were trimmed by 0 bases and 0 bases, with 15 bases remaining between them. The CDR3 DNA reads TGCAGCGTTGAAGATAGGAGCCGACCCGGCTCTGGAAACACCATATATTTT. Translated: CSVEDRSRPGSGNTIYF.

This clonotype was observed a few times. This sequence joins TRBV7-2 and TRBJ1-4; 7 nucleotides line up with TRBD1. The CDR3 totals 17 residues. With V trimmed by 5 bases and J by 5 bases, 14 bases remained unmatched. Germline loops: CDR1 SGHTA, CDR2 FQGNSA. CDR3 sequence: CASSRERQGQRNEKLFF. The CDR3 DNA is TGTGCCAGCAGCCGAGAGAGGCAGGGACAGCGGAATGAAAAACTGTTTTTT. Full variable domain (missing parts from reference TRBV7-2 and TRBJ1-4): GAGVSQSPSNKVTEKGKDVELRCDPISGHTALYWYRQSLGQGLEFLIYFQGNSAPDKSGLPSDRFSAERTGGSVSTLTIQRTQQEDSAVYLCASSRERQGQRNEKLFFGSGTQLSVL.

This clonotype was counted only a few times. The genes are TRBV10-3 and TRBJ2-1, with 8 bases that match TRBD1. This CDR3 has 15 residues. Trimming at V came to 6 bases and at J to 6 bases, leaving 10 bases not matched to a gene. Germline V lookup: CDR1 ENHRY, CDR2 SYGVKD. The CDR3 here is CAISAGQEPGNEQFF. CDR3 in DNA: TGTGCCATCAGCGCGGGACAGGAGCCCGGCAATGAGCAGTTCTTC.

This clonotype has only a few counts. The chain carries TRBV5-1 and TRBJ2-1; no clear D gene. With 0 bases removed from V and 7 bases from J, the gap between germline ends came to 8 bases. Per germline, CDR1 SGHRS and CDR2 YFSETQ. The CDR3 is made up of 13 amino acids. CDR3 coding DNA: TGCGCCAGCAGCTTGGATGTGGGGAATGAGCAGTTCTTC. This sequence encodes CASSLDVGNEQFF. Together with reference TRBV5-1 and TRBJ2-1, the CDR3 gives the full variable domain: KAGVTQTPRYLIKTRGQQVTLSCSPISGHRSVSWYQQTPGQGLQFLFEYFSETQRNKGNFPGRFSGRQFSNSRSEMNVSTLELGDSALYLCASSLDVGNEQFFGPGTRLTVL.

The rearrangement links TRBV6-5 to TRBJ2-7, with D perhaps matching TRBD1 (5 bases). The length of the CDR3 is 17 residues. Germline CDR1 reads MNHEY; CDR2 reads SVGAGI. Trimming left V 0 bases short and J 3 bases short, with 18 bases between. This chain's CDR3 is CASSYSSIGAANYEQYF. The CDR3 nucleotides are TGTGCCAGCAGTTACTCGTCAATAGGGGCAGCGAACTACGAGCAGTACTTC.

This clonotype was picked up many times. This chain uses TRBV7-3 with TRBJ1-6, with D possibly TRBD1 on 5 matching bases. V lost 1 base to trimming and J lost 4 bases, with 8 bases between them. Germline CDR1 reads SGHTA; CDR2 reads FQGTGA. This CDR3 contains 15 residues. The CDR3 loop is CASSLNAGYNSPLHF. CDR3 DNA: TGTGCCAGCAGCTTAAATGCAGGGTATAATTCACCCCTCCACTTT.

This chain connects TRBV2 to TRBJ2-2; 14 positions match TRBD2. Germline CDR1 is SNHLY and CDR2 is FYNNEI. With 9 bases clipped from V and 4 bases from J, the junction kept 4 bases outside the gene matches. This CDR3 has 15 residues. The CDR3 nucleotides are TGTGCCAGTGGACTAGCGGGGGGCGGCACCGGGGAGCTGTTTTTT. Translated, it gives CASGLAGGGTGELFF.

This clonotype was picked up a small number of times. CDR3 nucleotides: TGTGCCACCCACTCTGGGGCCAACGTCCTGACTTTC. This encodes CATHSGANVLTF. The chain is built from TRBV6-5 and TRBJ2-6; no definite D call. The V and J ends lost 10 bases and 0 bases respectively, with 4 bases between them. The germline gives CDR1 MNHEY, CDR2 SVGAGI. The CDR3 runs to 12 residues.

This clonotype was observed a handful of times. V gene TRBV13 combines with J gene TRBJ1-4; maybe TRBD1 (6 bases). V was clipped by 3 bases and J by 5 bases, with 13 bases between them. The CDR3 contains 15 residues. Germline-derived CDR1 and CDR2 are PRHDT and FYEKMQ (reference sequence). CDR3 region: CASSFQGGRNEKLFF. In DNA form, the CDR3 reads TGTGCCAGCAGCTTCCAAGGGGGGCGAAATGAAAAACTGTTTTTT.

This clonotype has only a few counts. The rearrangement joins TRBV11-1 to TRBJ2-5; TRBD1 matches at 8 bases. CDR3 length equals 17 residues. Trimming took 6 bases from V and 1 from J; bases not matched to a gene: 13. Germline V gene data show CDR1 as SGHAT and CDR2 as FQDESV (reference sequence). The CDR3 nucleotides read TGTGCCAGCAGTTCGACCGGGACAGGTCTCTCCCAAGAGACCCAGTACTTC. Protein: CASSSTGTGLSQETQYF. Based on the CDR3 plus reference TRBV11-1 and TRBJ2-5, the full variable domain is EAEVAQSPRYKITEKSQAVAFWCDPISGHATLYWYRQILGQGPELLVQFQDESVVDDSQLPKDRFSAERLKGVDSTLKIQPAELGDSAMYLCASSSTGTGLSQETQYFGPGTRLLVL.

V is TRBV10-3 and J is TRBJ2-1; 9 nucleotides align to TRBD2. From germline, CDR1 is ENHRY and CDR2 SYGVKD. The CDR3 consists of 15 residues. V was clipped by 0 bases and J by 10 bases; unmatched bases: 7. CDR3: CAISESSGGPIEQFF. The CDR3 DNA reads as TGTGCCATCAGTGAGTCTAGCGGGGGCCCGATCGAGCAGTTCTTC.